This T cell receptor beta chain originates from a study of blood T cells in healthy people across ages. Study-wide background: Roughly one uniquely barcoded beta molecule per two T cells was captured. General study results and limits: Without sorted subsets, naive and antigen-experienced compartments could not be conclusively compared. In long-lived donors, naive CD4+ cell counts and diversity exceeded those of aged donors. Donor CMV infection status was unknown, possibly confounding age-related changes in expanded clonotypes.

It was with a sample-barcoded 5' primer and a J-beta primer mix that a second PCR of roughly 7 to 12 cycles was run. In TCRdb, the 5' RACE reads were re-called with MiXCR into one record per CDR3 protein. The data contain about 780,000 distinct CDR3 sequences, less than 80% of them singletons. On this clonotype itself: Its specificity is unknown.

Per germline, CDR1 MNHNY and CDR2 SVGAGI (reference sequence). This CDR3 comprises 17 residues. V was pared by 0 bases and J by 5 bases, with 8 bases of the junction left unmatched. Specimen: blood. The clonotype was recovered from a man aged 25-45 years in good health. The rearrangement uses TRBV6-6 and TRBJ2-3; 10 bases agree with TRBD2. The CDR3 coding sequence is TGTGCCAGCAGTTACTCGAATCTAGCGGGGGCGGTAGATACGCAGTATTTT. It translates to CASSYSNLAGAVDTQYF.